The clone carrying this TCR beta chain was seen a few times. TCR beta VDJ and CDR3 were profiled, and genomic DNA was the template. One entry per CDR3 protein results from TCRdb running MiXCR on the reads. The table shows around 220,000 distinct CDR3 sequences, with about half occurring only once. This entry is derived from a study of CD8+CD57+ T cells in acquired aplastic anemia. Study as a whole: Across the sorted CD4+ and CD8+ cells, DNA amounts averaged about 3.2 ug.

The CDR3 loop spans 16 amino acids. The germline gives CDR1 KGHSH, CDR2 LQKENI. V dropped 1 base and J dropped 3 bases, with 12 bases sitting between them. Patients who underwent sequencing had shown CD8+CD57+ cell expansion by flow cytometry. Sequencing was done on a sample of sorted CD4+, CD8+, or CD8+CD57+ T cells (not recorded which) from PBMCs. This TCR was sampled from a human donor with aplastic anemia. The V gene is TRBV18, the J gene TRBJ1-4; D is unresolved. The DNA of the CDR3 is TGTGCCAGCTCACCACAGATAGACGGGCCTAATGAAAAACTGTTTTTT. It specifies CASSPQIDGPNEKLFF. Full variable domain (outside the CDR3, taken from reference TRBV18 and TRBJ1-4): NAGVMQNPRHLVRRRGQEARLRCSPMKGHSHVYWYRQLPEEGLKFMVYLQKENIIDESGMPKERFSAEFPKEGPSILRIQQVVRGDSAAYFCASSPQIDGPNEKLFFGSGTQLSVL.